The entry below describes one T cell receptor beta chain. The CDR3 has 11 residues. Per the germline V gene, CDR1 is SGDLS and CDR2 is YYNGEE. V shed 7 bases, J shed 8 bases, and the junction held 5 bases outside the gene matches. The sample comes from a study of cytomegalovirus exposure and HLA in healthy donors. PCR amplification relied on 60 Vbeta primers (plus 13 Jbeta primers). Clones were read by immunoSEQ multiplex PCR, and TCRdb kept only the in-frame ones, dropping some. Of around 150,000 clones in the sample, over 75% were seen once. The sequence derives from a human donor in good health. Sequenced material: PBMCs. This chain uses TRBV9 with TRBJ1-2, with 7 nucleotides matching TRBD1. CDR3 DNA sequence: TGTGCCAGCGAGGGGGCAGGCGGCTACACCTTC. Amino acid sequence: CASEGAGGYTF.